These 13 T cell receptor beta chains were sequenced from one sample in a study of Tregs in tolerant kidney transplant recipients. The protocol was immunoSEQ multiplex PCR, while the TCRdb copy is restricted to in-frame clones and leaves out a portion. The repertoire includes 55,000 to 75,000 clones, 70% to 90% of them detected once, and 3.8% sits in the top ten. The nonmyeloablative bone marrow transplants came from related graft donors, with transient mixed chimerism. The sequences come from CD4+ T cells from blood (PBMCs), collected 6 months after the transplant. These receptors were collected from a human patient who received a combined kidney and bone marrow transplant. Among the T cells, some may be from the graft donor.

The rearrangement uses TRBV6-5 and TRBJ1-1; D ambiguous. CDR1 and CDR2 (germline): MNHEY, SVGAGI. This CDR3 is 13 amino acids long. Trimming pared 2 bases from V and 1 base from J, leaving 5 bases between. The CDR3 nucleotides read TGTGCCAGCAGTTACCTCGGGAACACTGAAGCTTTCTTT. Protein sequence: CASSYLGNTEAFF.

The chain couples TRBV27 to TRBJ1-2; 8 bases fit TRBD1. The V gene end was trimmed by 4 bases and the J gene end by 5 bases; junction bases not matched to a gene: 12. Germline V gives CDR1 MNHEY, CDR2 SMNVEV (reference sequence). CDR3 length: 16 residues. CDR3: CASSSRGGQGFYGYTF. The CDR3 coding sequence is TGTGCCAGCAGTTCTCGAGGCGGACAGGGCTTTTATGGCTACACCTTC.

About this clone itself: The junction departs from germline at one end; a sequencing error may be responsible. The sample contains more than one DNA sequence encoding this CDR3. The chain couples TRBV5-1 to TRBJ1-6; 9 nucleotides line up with TRBD1. This CDR3 is built from 17 residues. Germline V gives CDR1 SGHRS, CDR2 YFSETQ. CDR3 protein: CASSLAWTGDANSPLHF. CDR3 in DNA: TGCGCCAGCAGCTTGGCCTGGACAGGGGATGCTAATTCCCCCCTCCACTTT.

The chain has TRBV6-6 and TRBJ2-1; D gene ambiguous. CDR3 length: 15 amino acids. V lost 8 bases, J lost 4 bases, and 18 bases lay in between. CDR1 and CDR2 (germline): MNHNY, SVGAGI (reference sequence). DNA of the CDR3: TGTGCCAGCGAATCGGGTCAGCTTATATACAATGAGCAGTTCTTC. Its translation is CASESGQLIYNEQFF.

V is TRBV19 and J is TRBJ1-5; unclear D gene. The CDR3 is 13 amino acids. Germline CDR1 LNHDA, CDR2 SQIVND (reference sequence). V lost 3 bases, J lost 3 bases, and 6 bases lay in between. The CDR3 is CASSIQINQPQHF. CDR3 in DNA: TGTGCCAGTAGTATCCAGATCAATCAGCCCCAGCATTTT.

This CDR3 reads CASSPPALRAFF. The CDR3, as DNA: TGTGCCAGCTCACCACCCGCCCTACGGGCTTTCTTT. J is TRBJ1-1 and V is TRBV18, with D uncertain. The ends were cut back, 0 bases at V and 11 bases at J, with 10 bases in the middle. The CDR3 loop spans 12 amino acids. The V gene's germline CDR1 is KGHSH and CDR2 LQKENI.

V is TRBV11-3 and J is TRBJ2-5; tentative D call: TRBD1 (5 bases). Trimming pared 7 bases from V and 2 bases from J, leaving 8 bases between. There are 12 residues in the CDR3. CDR1 and CDR2 (germline): SGHNT, YENEEA. CDR3 coding DNA: TGTGCCAGCACTCAGGGACAAGAGACCCAGTACTTC. It specifies CASTQGQETQYF.

The V gene is TRBV4-3, the J gene TRBJ2-3; 11 bases line up with TRBD2. The germline gives CDR1 LGHNA, CDR2 YSLEER. V shed 1 base and J 3 bases; nucleotides not matched to a gene: 0. The CDR3 length is 15 residues. CDR3 sequence: CASSQGLAGTDTQYF. For the CDR3, the DNA is TGCGCCAGCAGCCAAGGACTAGCGGGAACAGATACGCAGTATTTT.

This clone occurred once. The chain is built from TRBV18 and TRBJ2-7; 8 bases align to TRBD2. The CDR3 contains 17 residues. V lost 1 base, J lost 1 base, and 9 bases stayed unmatched. Germline CDR1 reads KGHSH; CDR2 reads LQKENI. The CDR3 DNA reads as TGTGCCAGCTCACCACGGGCGCCTAGCGGGTCATCCTACGAGCAGTACTTC. This sequence encodes CASSPRAPSGSSYEQYF.

This chain uses TRBV7-6 with TRBJ2-1; possibly TRBD2 for D (7 bases). Trimming removed 1 base at V and 1 base at J, with 11 bases between. The CDR3 loop spans 16 amino acids. Germline CDR1 reads SGHVS; CDR2 reads FNYEAQ. Here the CDR3 reads CASSLGRGGSYNEQFF. CDR3 sequence (DNA): TGTGCCAGCAGCTTAGGTAGGGGGGGGTCCTACAATGAGCAGTTCTTC.

This CDR3 is CASSPPGPSYEQYF. As DNA, the CDR3 is TGTGCCAGCTCACCCCCAGGTCCCTCCTACGAGCAGTACTTC. The rearrangement joins TRBV18 to TRBJ2-7; D not resolved. Trimming removed 3 bases from V and 0 bases from J, with 9 bases in between. Germline CDR1 is KGHSH and CDR2 is LQKENI. The CDR3 length is 14 residues.

The V and J genes are TRBV10-3 and TRBJ1-1, with D maybe TRBD1 (5 bases). CDR3 length: 14 residues. Germline CDR1 reads ENHRY; CDR2 reads SYGVKD. The V end lost 7 bases, the J end lost 4 bases, and 16 bases lay between the germline ends. In DNA form, the CDR3 reads TGTGCCATCACCCCCGACAGCACAACCACTGAAGCTTTCTTT. Protein product: CAITPDSTTTEAFF.

This chain connects TRBV7-7 to TRBJ2-5, with a possible D match to TRBD2 (6 bases). Trimming pared 5 bases from V and 6 bases from J, leaving 13 bases between. Per the germline V gene, CDR1 is SSHAT and CDR2 is FNYEAQ (reference sequence). The CDR3 has 13 residues. The CDR3 bases are TGTGCCAGCAGCCAAATGGGGGGTCAGACCCAGTACTTC. Its translation is CASSQMGGQTQYF.